This TCR beta chain was sequenced for a study of cytomegalovirus exposure and HLA in healthy donors (dated by TCRdb to the late 2010s). With respect to the entire study: An earlier analysis of several hundred of the donors reported approximately 300 Gb of sequence data and about 100 million unique TCR beta sequences from 150 million to 200 million T cells. Approximately 300 gigabases of sequencing data and around 80 million unique TCR sequences made up an early release that covered roughly 670 HLA-typed donors. Among the approximately 400 genotyped donors, around 81% belonged to the genetic ancestry cluster associated with self-reported Caucasian donors. The study was designed to test whether signatures of past pathogen exposure could be identified by cataloging public T cell receptors. Using immunosequencing, the study profiled T cell repertoires from about 610 subjects and related those repertoires to cytomegalovirus serostatus. Besides the first cohort of 666 subjects, a separate validation cohort made up of roughly 120 different subjects was used. The study combined high-throughput TCR immunosequencing, statistical association of individual TCRs with disease status, and machine learning to predict cytomegalovirus infection status. A later analysis re-analyzed previously published TCR beta repertoires from approximately 700 donors and added high-resolution HLA genotyping to study TCR occurrence patterns. Rather than drawing on any new phenotypic data, the later analysis identified candidate immune exposures from TCR beta sequences and the way those sequences occurred across donors. In an earlier analysis of 550 to 700 of the donors, high-throughput TCR beta sequencing was used to judge whether each TCR beta V gene segment behaved as functional or pseudogenic. Donor age, sex, ethnicity and CMV serostatus were collected together with the repertoire data. In a later genetic analysis, genome-wide SNP genotypes for about 55% of the 666 donors were used, and that subset was treated as a discovery cohort. All discovery cohort repertoires had been generated on a single sequencing platform. HLA typing covered class I and class II loci at four-digit resolution. Typing coverage differed by locus: A, B, C, DRB1 and DQB1 were typed in roughly 620-630 donors, DQA1 in roughly 500, DPA1 in 600 to 610, and DPB1 in 400 to 490. Roughly 5 DR-DQ haplotypes were treated as single units for association and clustering because of strong linkage in the cohort. Among over 350 genotyped donors of the cohort, an average of about 240,000 unique TCR beta nucleotide sequences were sequenced per donor, roughly 20% of them non-productive.

Study-wide conclusions, independent of this receptor: About 15 rarely observed V segments, including chromosome 9 orphons, were excluded from the earlier analysis of several hundred of the donors because counts were too low. Several of the top co-occurrence clusters appeared to be linked to parvovirus B19, influenza, CMV and Epstein-Barr virus, according to a later analysis. Linkage disequilibrium might explain the correlated functional status among segregating V segments, but an unknown experimental factor could not be ruled out. V-gene and J-gene trimming of TCR beta chains was associated with a missense DCLRE1C variant in a later genetic analysis, and the association was replicated in an independent cohort. A later genetic analysis reported fewer N-insertions in productive TCRs among donors in an Asian-associated ancestry cluster than the roughly 700-donor mean. Roughly uniform sequencing depth across donors was assumed in presence/absence analyses, although this assumption may not hold. A further reported finding was that TCR beta sequences accurately predicted the HLA-A and HLA-B alleles for most subjects in the first cohort. A later analysis found that HLA-associated TCR beta chains were more clonally expanded and had lower generation probabilities than equally common non-associated chains. Strong co-occurrence of HLA alleles, especially DR and DQ, made assigning TCR associations to individual alleles difficult. An earlier analysis of roughly 570 of the donors showed that most TCR beta V segments appeared in productive rearrangements either about 87% or about 30% of the time, which broadly matched IMGT annotations. According to the authors, the approach could potentially be generalized to other disease states and immunological phenotypes. In vitro tests confirmed that a few of the cytomegalovirus-associated TCR beta chains recognize cytomegalovirus antigens. Some IMGT-functional V segments, including TRBV6-2 and TRBV6-3, could not be told apart with the 87-base-pair reads, so those segments were excluded. The sequencing pipeline was judged likely to have produced a cluster of highly shared sequence variants as a technical artifact. In a later analysis, about 17,000 TCR beta sequences were associated with specific HLA alleles at a false discovery rate of 0.05. The classifier was reported to diagnose cytomegalovirus status with high specificity and sensitivity in both the original and validation cohorts. The study gave a list of around 170 TCR beta chains associated with cytomegalovirus. Most TCR sequences were observed very rarely across donors, whereas some public TCRs were present in many individuals. A later analysis found that most CMV-associated TCR beta chains appeared HLA-restricted, with HLA associations seemingly driven largely by CMV exposure. According to a later analysis, TCR association rates differed among HLA loci, with DRB1 alleles showing the most associated TCRs and HLA-C alleles showing the fewest. Only TCR beta chains were sequenced in this cohort, and the absence of alpha or paired-chain data limited detectable features. The only immune exposure information available for the cohort was CMV serostatus. Because HLA typing was missing for some donors at each locus, association tests included only the typed subset.

Including cysteine and phenylalanine, the CDR3 has 15 amino acids. Only the CDR3 portion is preserved as DNA: 45 bases, with reading frame beginning at the first base. Via the germline V gene, CDR1 is KGHSH and CDR2 LQKENI. Trimmed from V: 1 base; trimmed from J: 3 bases; junction bases lacking a gene match: 6. The cohort was made up of roughly 670 healthy bone marrow donors. All cohort members were sampled while nominally healthy, although unrecorded immune exposures were likely present. The donor was CMV seronegative and was included in the group of about 350 seronegative cohort members. Each donor provided a peripheral blood sample, and peripheral blood mononuclear cells were used for TCR beta sequencing. Genomic DNA was extracted from the blood cell samples with the Qiagen DNeasy Blood Extraction Kit. Libraries were prepared through the immunoSEQ multiplex PCR assay. For the multiplex PCR, a mixture combining 60 forward primers for TCR Vbeta segments and 13 reverse primers for TCR Jbeta segments was used. The CDR3 region of rearranged TCR beta genes was amplified from genomic DNA with a multiplex PCR assay. Amplified TCR beta libraries were sequenced as 87-base-pair reads on the Illumina HiSeq System. As for the original processing: In a later analysis, about 80 million unique TCR beta chains were counted across the 500 to 850 repertoires, and roughly 10 million of these chains were shared by at least two donors. Raw reads were error-corrected and collapsed into unique sequences by a nearest-neighbor algorithm in which closely related sequences were merged to remove PCR and sequencing errors. Alignment of CDR3 sequences to IMGT reference sequences was used to assign V, D and J gene segments. For a sequence to be retained, at least a six-nucleotide match to both a V gene segment and a J gene segment was required. A rearrangement was called productive if the CDR3 had no stop codons and remained in frame with V and J, and every other rearrangement was called non-productive. Following IMGT convention, CDR3 was defined as the stretch from the second conserved V-encoded cysteine to the conserved J-encoded phenylalanine. The earlier analysis of about 610 of the donors excluded sequences that lacked an unambiguous match to a single V gene segment. An earlier analysis of a few hundred of the donors called V segments functional above 56.7% productive rearrangements and segregating when the between-donor standard deviation exceeded 5%. A statistical classification framework was built to diagnose cytomegalovirus status from the catalog of TCR beta chain sequences. A later analysis assigned V and J genes by comparing TCR nucleotide sequences with IMGT/GENE-DB human TR gene sequences. The TCRdist pipeline was used in a later analysis to assign CDR3 sequences and most-parsimonious VDJ recombination scenarios. A later analysis defined each TCR beta chain by its CDR3 amino acid sequence plus V-gene family, and excluded reads lacking a unique V-gene family. As a way to deal with suspected cross-contamination and a sequencing artifact, a later analysis dropped roughly 600 nucleotide sequences that were highly shared and had low generation probability. In a later analysis, a clonal expansion index was calculated for each public chain from normalized within-repertoire ranks of inferred template counts. In a later analysis, generation probabilities were computed with a VDJ recombination model fitted to out-of-frame rearrangements, and the resulting probabilities were checked against IGoR. In a later analysis, TCR-TCR, TCR-HLA and TCR-CMV co-occurrence was scored with hypergeometric tests, and a repertoire-size bias correction was applied to TCR pairs. In a later analysis, false discovery rates were estimated by permuting HLA or CMV assignments 20 times. In a later analysis, co-occurring TCRs were grouped using DBSCAN, with TCRdist sequence similarity added in when clustering inside HLA-allele-positive subsets. For co-occurrence clustering, repertoires with fewer than 30,000 or more than 120,000 public chains were excluded, along with five or six repertoires with anomalous nucleotide sharing. TCRdb took this table from immuneACCESS and kept in-frame rearrangements with V and J called. Such tables lack part of the clones; where checked against another copy, unresolved V genes explain under half of the gap, and the rest is unexplained. From that table come the V and J calls and clone size; the DNA was used to work out D and trimming. The sample data list 150,000 to 250,000 clones, and approximately 85% of these were observed just once. The ten largest account for about 2.2% of the sample.

In regard to this clone: What antigen it recognizes has not been identified. Qualities for individual bases were not recorded, and no much larger clone is one base off.

The receptor chain draws on TRBV18 and TRBJ2-7, with TRBD1 identical over 7 junction bases. The TCR was taken from a woman between 50 and 59 years old in good health and CMV-seronegative. Sequences were obtained from PBMCs. The CDR3 protein sequence reads: CASSPRGTVVYEQYF. The DNA reads TGTGCCAGCTCACCACGAGGGACAGTAGTCTACGAGCAGTACTTC.